The sample holds one count of the clone carrying this TCR beta chain. The antigen remains unidentified. The sample comes from a study of T-cell memory formation after mild COVID-19. In the study overall: Clusters of TCRs were largely donor specific. Findings and limits, study-wide: Among contracting clones, CD4+ were mainly CM/EM and CD8+ enriched in EMRA. Balance between CD4 and CD8 was seen in clones contracting day 15 to 85, and a CD4+ lean was seen in later expanders.

The V end lost 3 bases, the J end lost 0 bases, and 9 bases lay between the germline ends. CDR1 and CDR2 (germline): MRHNA, SNTAGT. The CDR3 contains 15 residues. One entry per CDR3 protein results from TCRdb running MiXCR on the 5' RACE reads. The sample holds roughly 200,000 distinct CDR3 sequences, approximately 20% seen once. The chain combines TRBV6-4 with TRBJ2-1; D might be TRBD1 (5 bases). Specimen: PBMCs or a T cell subset sorted from them (not recorded which). The receptor was isolated from an adult woman who had mild COVID-19 (a few samples of this study predate the infection). Cell type and time point are not known. In DNA, the CDR3 is TGTGCCAGCAGTGAGGGGCTAAGCTCCTACAATGAGCAGTTCTTC. Protein product: CASSEGLSSYNEQFF.